These 28 T cell receptor beta chains share one sample of origin, sequenced in a study of T-cell reconstitution after alpha-beta-depleted transplantation in children. Unique molecular identifiers tagged the TCRbeta library. TCRdb passed the PCR reads through MiXCR, listing each CDR3 protein once. This repertoire shows some 450,000 distinct CDR3 sequences, roughly two fifths found once; its top ten account for 25% to 30%. The sequences come from PBMCs, collected before TCRalphabeta/CD19-depleted stem cell transplant. The receptors originated from a girl aged 2 to 10 with aplastic anemia, due to receive a stem cell transplant.

This clonotype was detected only once. V and J are TRBV18 and TRBJ2-5, with no clear D. This CDR3 is built from 14 residues. V was cut by 0 bases and J by 0 bases, with 5 bases left in between. Per the germline V gene, CDR1 is KGHSH and CDR2 is LQKENI. CDR3 nucleotides: TGTGCCAGCTCACCACCACAGTACCAAGAGACCCAGTACTTC. This codes for CASSPPQYQETQYF.

To note about this clonotype: This sequence may be a read error, since a much larger clone differs from it by one base. CDR3 sequence: CASSSGSSGANVLPF. In DNA form, the CDR3 reads TGTGCCAGCAGCTCCGGCTCCTCTGGGGCCAACGTCCTGCCTTTC. The rearrangement links TRBV7-2 to TRBJ2-6; a possible D gene is TRBD1 (5 bases). The CDR3 sequence is 15 residues long. Per the germline V gene, CDR1 is SGHTA and CDR2 is FQGNSA.

The chain employs TRBV20-1 and TRBJ2-2; TRBD2 matches at 9 bases. This CDR3 is 15 amino acids long. J lost 3 bases, V lost 5 bases, and 7 bases had no gene match. CDR1 DFQATT and CDR2 SNEGSKA come from the germline V gene (reference sequence). The DNA of the CDR3 is TGCAGTGCTGCCAGCGGGAGGATGTACACCGGGGAGCTGTTTTTT. Its translation: CSAASGRMYTGELFF.

The chain has TRBV20-1 and TRBJ2-3; perhaps D is TRBD1 or TRBD2 (5 bases each). V lost 2 bases, J lost 6 bases, and 12 bases lay in between. Germline CDR1 reads DFQATT; CDR2 reads SNEGSKA (reference sequence). The CDR3 sequence is 13 residues long. The DNA for the CDR3 is TGCAGTGCTAGACACGGGACGACTGATACGCAGTATTTT. Encoded protein: CSARHGTTDTQYF.

This clonotype has a handful of counts. The chain recombines TRBV15 with TRBJ1-5; 7 nucleotides match TRBD1. Germline values: CDR1 LNHNV, CDR2 YYDKDF (reference sequence). Trimming at V came to 3 bases and at J to 3 bases, leaving 2 bases not matched to a gene. The CDR3 totals 14 residues. CDR3 in DNA: TGTGCCACCAGCAGTACAGGGGACAATCAGCCCCAGCATTTT. Residues: CATSSTGDNQPQHF.

V usage is TRBV20-1 and J usage is TRBJ2-7; 7 nucleotides line up with TRBD2. Germline CDR1 reads DFQATT; CDR2 reads SNEGSKA (reference sequence). V lost 3 bases, J lost 5 bases, and 10 bases stayed unmatched. CDR3 length: 14 residues. As DNA, the CDR3 is TGCAGTGCTAGGAGGCGGGAGATAATCAACGAGCAGTACTTC. It translates to CSARRREIINEQYF.

J is TRBJ2-3 and V is TRBV7-2; D not certain. V dropped 3 bases and J dropped 0 bases, with 13 bases sitting between them. CDR3 length equals 16 residues. CDR1 is SGHTA, CDR2 FQGNSA, per germline. CDR3 sequence (DNA): TGTGCCAGCAGCTTGGGCCGACTCACTAGCACAGATACGCAGTATTTT. Encoded protein: CASSLGRLTSTDTQYF.

The chain couples TRBV6-6 to TRBJ2-3; D gene unclear. Germline CDR1 MNHNY, CDR2 SVGAGI (reference sequence). This CDR3 comprises 12 residues. The V end was cut by 5 bases, the J end by 6 bases, with 9 bases between. The CDR3 DNA reads as TGTGCCAGCAGTGGCCCCTTTGATACGCAGTATTTT. Translating gives CASSGPFDTQYF.

CDR3 DNA: TGCAGCGTTGACGAGATAGCGGGAGTTCAAGATACGCAGTATTTT. As protein: CSVDEIAGVQDTQYF. The V and J genes are TRBV29-1 and TRBJ2-3; 9 nucleotides agree with TRBD2. Trimming removed 3 bases from V and 5 bases from J; junction bases left unmatched: 9. The germline CDR1 and CDR2 sequences are SQVTM and ANQGSEA. The CDR3 length is 15 residues.

There are a few counts of this clonotype. The CDR3 nucleotides are TGTGCCAGTAGTCCCCGGGACAGGGGGAACTATGGCTACACCTTC. Its protein product is CASSPRDRGNYGYTF. The chain carries TRBV19 and TRBJ1-2, with TRBD1 matching over 11 bases. Germline loops: CDR1 LNHDA, CDR2 SQIVND (reference sequence). V shed 5 bases and J 2 bases; nucleotides not matched to a gene: 4. This CDR3 has 15 residues.

The rearrangement joins TRBV7-9 to TRBJ2-3, with D unclear. CDR1 SEHNR and CDR2 FQNEAQ come from the germline V gene (reference sequence). With 5 bases removed from V and 2 bases from J, the gap between germline ends came to 14 bases. This CDR3 spans 15 amino acids. The CDR3 nucleotides are TGTGCCAGCAGCCCAGAGGCCTCATTCACAGATACGCAGTATTTT. Its translation is CASSPEASFTDTQYF. The whole variable domain, filled in from reference TRBV7-9 and TRBJ2-3, reads DTGVSQNPRHKITKRGQNVTFRCDPISEHNRLYWYRQTLGQGPEFLTYFQNEAQLEKSRLLSDRFSAERPKGSFSTLEIQRTEQGDSAMYLCASSPEASFTDTQYFGPGTRLTVL.

This rearrangement joins TRBV4-2 to TRBJ1-4; D is possibly TRBD1 (5 bases). The V gene lost 1 base and the J gene lost 3 bases, with 15 bases spanning the gap. Germline lookup yields CDR1 LGHNA and CDR2 YNFKEQ. The CDR3 is made up of 17 amino acids. The CDR3 DNA reads TGTGCCAGCAGCCAAGGGCAGCCCCGGGGGTCTAATGAAAAACTGTTTTTT. Protein product: CASSQGQPRGSNEKLFF.

The gene calls are TRBV5-1 and TRBJ2-7; TRBD1 matches at 8 bases. Trimming cost V 6 bases and J 8 bases; bases outside gene matches: 22. CDR1 and CDR2 from the germline V gene are SGHRS and YFSETQ. The CDR3 runs to 17 residues. Here the CDR3 DNA reads TGCGCCAGCACCCTTCAGCCCCTGGACAGGGAAGGGGTGAAGCAGTACTTC. This encodes CASTLQPLDREGVKQYF.

This clonotype was counted a few times. The chain is built from TRBV6-1 and TRBJ2-1; TRBD2 agrees at 7 bases. Germline loops: CDR1 MNHNS, CDR2 SASEGT. The CDR3 runs to 15 residues. V shed 4 bases and J 10 bases; nucleotides not matched to a gene: 13. As DNA, the CDR3 is TGTGCCAGCAGTGGAGCGGGGTCCCTCTTTACCGAGCAGTTCTTC. This sequence encodes CASSGAGSLFTEQFF.

This clonotype was recorded only once. The germline gene is not matched at one end of the junction; a read error may be the cause. CDR3 nucleotide sequence: TGTGCCACCTCACAGGGATTAAAGACCCAGTGCTTC. Translating it yields CATSQGLKTQCF. The V gene is TRBV7-2, the J gene TRBJ2-5, with a possible D match to TRBD1 (6 bases). Germline assignment: CDR1 SGHTA and CDR2 FQGNSA. This CDR3 is 12 amino acids long.

The chain employs TRBV25-1 and TRBJ1-6; 8 positions match TRBD1. This CDR3 spans 16 amino acids. Germline V gives CDR1 MGHDK, CDR2 SYGVNS. V shed 5 bases and J 7 bases; nucleotides not matched to a gene: 10. The CDR3 DNA sequence: TGTGCCAGCAGTACCACTGGGACAGGAGGAAATTCACCCCTCCACTTT. It translates to CASSTTGTGGNSPLHF.

This clonotype was observed a few times. J is TRBJ2-7 and V is TRBV30, with D uncertain. The CDR3 runs 12 residues. CDR1 GTSNPN and CDR2 SVGIG come from the germline V gene (reference sequence). Trimming cost V 0 bases and J 1 base, with 4 bases left between them. CDR3: CAWSVQSYEQYF. CDR3 bases: TGTGCCTGGAGTGTACAGTCCTACGAGCAGTACTTC. The full variable domain, its missing parts supplied by reference TRBV30 and TRBJ2-7, is SQTIHQWPATLVQPVGSPLSLECTVEGTSNPNLYWYRQAAGRGLQLLFYSVGIGQISSEVPQNLSASRPQDRQFILSSKKLLLSDSGFYLCAWSVQSYEQYFGPGTRLTVT.

The chain joins TRBV7-9 to TRBJ1-1; maybe TRBD1 (5 bases). V was cut by 5 bases and J by 1 base, with 14 bases left in between. The length of the CDR3 is 15 residues. Germline values: CDR1 SEHNR, CDR2 FQNEAQ (reference sequence). The CDR3 DNA follows: TGTGCCAGCAGCCCTCCGATGACAGAGAACACTGAAGCTTTCTTT. Translation: CASSPPMTENTEAFF.

This clonotype was seen more than once but under ten times. The V gene is TRBV7-6, the J gene TRBJ2-2; 9 nucleotides line up with TRBD2. Germline V gene lookup returns CDR1 SGHVS and CDR2 FNYEAQ. J gave up 0 bases and V 3 bases, and 8 bases lay outside the gene matches. The length of the CDR3 is 18 residues. The CDR3 DNA is TGTGCCAGCAGCTTTCTGGGTAGCGGGAGAGCGAACACCGGGGAGCTGTTTTTT. Its protein product is CASSFLGSGRANTGELFF.

This clonotype was picked up one time. The chain joins TRBV3-1 to TRBJ2-7; 9 positions match TRBD1. The CDR3 totals 14 residues. CDR1 is LGHDT, CDR2 YNNKEL, per germline (reference sequence). Trimming removed 5 bases from V and 3 bases from J; junction bases left unmatched: 5. The CDR3 spells CASSGRDRVYEQYF. DNA for the CDR3: TGTGCCAGCAGCGGCCGGGACAGGGTCTACGAGCAGTACTTC.

This clonotype has a count of ten or more. Sequence at one end of the junction differs from germline and may be a read error. The chain links TRBV12-3 or TRBV12-4 to TRBJ2-3; 8 positions agree with TRBD2. The CDR3 is made up of 13 amino acids. CDR3 region: CASSLAGPDTQYF. The CDR3 DNA reads TGTGCCAGCAGTCTAGCGGGTCCAGATACGCAGTATTTT.

This clonotype was seen more than once but under ten times. The chain recombines TRBV5-1 with TRBJ2-7; tentatively, D is TRBD1 (5 bases). CDR3 length: 15 residues. The V gene's germline CDR1 is SGHRS and CDR2 YFSETQ. V shed 1 base and J shed 2 bases, with 13 bases lying between them. Here the CDR3 DNA reads TGCGCCAGCAGCTTGAATCAGGGAACCCCCTACGAGCAGTACTTC. It yields the protein CASSLNQGTPYEQYF.

The chain combines TRBV7-2 with TRBJ2-3; 8 bases line up with TRBD2. The CDR3 is 17 amino acids. Germline CDR1 reads SGHTA; CDR2 reads FQGNSA. J was trimmed by 0 bases and V by 2 bases; bases with no gene match: 7. CDR3 bases: TGTGCCAGCAGCTTATACGGGGGGGCGATAAGCACAGATACGCAGTATTTT. Protein sequence: CASSLYGGAISTDTQYF.

The chain joins TRBV20-1 to TRBJ1-2; TRBD1 matches at 8 bases. Germline V gene sequence: CDR1 DFQATT, CDR2 SNEGSKA (reference sequence). Losses at the gene ends were 6 bases for V and 3 bases for J; bases not matched to a gene: 6. The CDR3 length is 13 residues. CDR3 residues: CSAVGTGDYGYTF. For the CDR3, the DNA is TGCAGTGCCGTTGGGACAGGCGACTATGGCTACACCTTC.

The rearrangement uses TRBV30 and TRBJ2-7; 8 positions match TRBD1. CDR3 length: 12 amino acids. Germline loops: CDR1 GTSNPN, CDR2 SVGIG (reference sequence). With 4 bases clipped from V and 5 bases from J, the junction kept 4 bases outside the gene matches. The CDR3 is CAWTQGVNEQYF. In DNA, the CDR3 is TGTGCCTGGACACAGGGGGTAAACGAGCAGTACTTC.

The chain joins TRBV6-2 or TRBV6-3 to TRBJ1-1; no reliable D call. The germline V and J ends were trimmed by 3 bases and 1 base, with 6 bases remaining between them. CDR1 is MNHEY and CDR2 is SVGEGT in the germline V gene. This CDR3 has 13 residues. The CDR3 is CASSYHRNTEAFF. In nucleotides, the CDR3 is TGTGCCAGCAGTTATCACAGGAACACTGAAGCTTTCTTT.

This chain uses TRBV30 with TRBJ1-2, with 9 bases lining up with TRBD1. Germline loops: CDR1 GTSNPN, CDR2 SVGIG (reference sequence). The J segment lost 7 bases and the V segment lost 2 bases, leaving 2 bases of the junction unmatched. CDR3 length: 12 residues. Written as DNA, the CDR3 is TGTGCCTGGAGTTACAGGGGGCTTGGCTACACCTTC. Its protein product is CAWSYRGLGYTF.

This sequence joins TRBV20-1 and TRBJ2-1, with 8 positions matching TRBD2. The CDR3 covers 14 residues. CDR1 and CDR2 from the germline V gene are DFQATT and SNEGSKA (reference sequence). After removal of 5 bases from V and 4 bases from J, the junction contained 7 bases not matched to a gene. In DNA, the CDR3 is TGCAGTGCTGCCTCGCGGGAGGTTTACAATGAGCAGTTCTTC. Translated, it gives CSAASREVYNEQFF.